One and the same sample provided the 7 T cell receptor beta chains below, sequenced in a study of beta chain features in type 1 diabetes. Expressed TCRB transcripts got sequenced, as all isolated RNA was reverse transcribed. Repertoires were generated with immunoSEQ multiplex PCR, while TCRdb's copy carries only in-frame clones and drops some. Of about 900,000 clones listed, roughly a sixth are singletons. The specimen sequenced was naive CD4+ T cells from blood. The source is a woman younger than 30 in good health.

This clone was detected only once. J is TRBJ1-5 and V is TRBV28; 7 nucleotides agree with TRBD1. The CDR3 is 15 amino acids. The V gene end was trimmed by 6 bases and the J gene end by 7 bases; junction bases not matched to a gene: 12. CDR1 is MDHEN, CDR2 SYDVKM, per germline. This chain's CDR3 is CASRPDRVLRQPQHF. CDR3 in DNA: TGTGCCAGCAGACCCGACAGGGTGCTTAGGCAGCCCCAGCATTTT.

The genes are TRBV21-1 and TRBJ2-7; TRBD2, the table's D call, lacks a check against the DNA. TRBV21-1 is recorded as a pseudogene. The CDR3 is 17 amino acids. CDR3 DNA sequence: TGTGCCAGCAGCAAACCACAAGGGACGGGAGATTTTTACGAGCAGTACTTC. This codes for CASSKPQGTGDFYEQYF.

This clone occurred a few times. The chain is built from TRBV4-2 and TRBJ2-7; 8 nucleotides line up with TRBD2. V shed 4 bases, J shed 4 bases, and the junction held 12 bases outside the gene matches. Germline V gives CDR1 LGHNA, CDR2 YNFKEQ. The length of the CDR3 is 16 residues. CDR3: CASSLGSGTSPYEQYF. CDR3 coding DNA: TGTGCCAGCAGCCTCGGATCCGGGACTAGTCCTTACGAGCAGTACTTC.

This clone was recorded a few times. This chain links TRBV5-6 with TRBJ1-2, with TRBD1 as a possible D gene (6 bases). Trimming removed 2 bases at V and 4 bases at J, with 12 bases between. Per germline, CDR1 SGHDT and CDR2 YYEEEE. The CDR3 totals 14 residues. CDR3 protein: CASSLGGPSYGYTF. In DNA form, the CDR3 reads TGTGCCAGCAGCTTAGGGGGTCCGAGCTATGGCTACACCTTC.

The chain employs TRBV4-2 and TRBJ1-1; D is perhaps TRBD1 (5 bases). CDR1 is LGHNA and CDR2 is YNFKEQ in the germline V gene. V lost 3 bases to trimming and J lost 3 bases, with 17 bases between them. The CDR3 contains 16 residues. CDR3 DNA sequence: TGTGCCAGCAGCCAGGTTGGAACAGGCCTGTACACTGAAGCTTTCTTT. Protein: CASSQVGTGLYTEAFF.

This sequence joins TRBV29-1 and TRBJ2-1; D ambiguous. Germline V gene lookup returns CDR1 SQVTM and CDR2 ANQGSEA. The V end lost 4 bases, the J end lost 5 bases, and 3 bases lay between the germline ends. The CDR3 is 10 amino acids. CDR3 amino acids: CSVAHNEQFF. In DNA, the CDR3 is TGCAGCGTTGCCCACAATGAGCAGTTCTTC.

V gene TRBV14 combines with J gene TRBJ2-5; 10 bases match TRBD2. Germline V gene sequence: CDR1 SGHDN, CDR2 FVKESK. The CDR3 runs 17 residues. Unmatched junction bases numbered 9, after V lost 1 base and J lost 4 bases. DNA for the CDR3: TGTGCCAGCAGCCAAGTCCTCCTAGCGGGAGTAGCAGAGACCCAGTACTTC. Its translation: CASSQVLLAGVAETQYF.